Listed here is a single T cell receptor beta chain. Specified time point: pretreatment peripheral blood. V shed 5 bases and J shed 1 base, with 17 bases lying between them. In germline, CDR1 is LNHDA, CDR2 SQIVND (reference sequence). This CDR3 is built from 16 residues. The sample belongs to a study of PD-L1 blockade in urothelial cancer. Overall study context: In the patient group, about 90% of the roughly 29 were males with bladder-origin urothelial cancer. Timepoints chosen for blood analysis were 3 weeks (second dose) and 6 weeks after treatment start. Blood samples had a median of roughly 140,000 T cells.

The investigators introduced synthetic TCR analog templates into each PCR as spikes. This table comes from immunoSEQ multiplex PCR, and its TCRdb copy is limited to in-frame clones, with some not included. Of 85,000 to 95,000 clones listed, around 90% were seen once; the top ten hold 0.85% to 1%. The source was PBMCs, collected around atezolizumab (anti-PD-L1) treatment. This TCR was sampled from a woman over 75 with urothelial cancer. The V gene is TRBV19, the J gene TRBJ1-1; D call uncertain. This CDR3 is CASSLEERRKNTEAFF. Here the CDR3 DNA reads TGTGCCAGTAGTCTCGAGGAAAGGCGGAAGAACACTGAAGCTTTCTTT.